What follows is one T cell receptor beta chain and its context. This record belongs to a study of CD8 T cells in Susac syndrome. The authors sequenced TCR beta from blood CD8+ and CD4+ T cells. Trimming left V 1 base short and J 4 bases short, with 7 bases between. Germline V gene sequence: CDR1 MGHRA, CDR2 YSYEKL. The CDR3 length is 13 residues. A quantity of about 0.5 to 1 ug RNA underwent reverse transcription using random hexamers. The CDR3 of TCR beta was amplified by immunoSEQ multiplex PCR across 54 Vbeta and 13 Jbeta. MiXCR, applied by TCRdb to the immunoSEQ multiplex PCR reads, yields one record per CDR3 protein. This sample has more than 75,000 distinct CDR3 sequences, with roughly 93% found just once.

The chain recombines TRBV4-1 with TRBJ1-2; D perhaps matches TRBD1 (5 bases). The clonotype originates from a human donor in good health. Sequences were obtained from CD8+ T cells from PBMCs. Written as DNA, the CDR3 is TGCGCCAGCAGCCAAGTTGACAGCTATGGCTACACCTTC. This gives the protein CASSQVDSYGYTF.